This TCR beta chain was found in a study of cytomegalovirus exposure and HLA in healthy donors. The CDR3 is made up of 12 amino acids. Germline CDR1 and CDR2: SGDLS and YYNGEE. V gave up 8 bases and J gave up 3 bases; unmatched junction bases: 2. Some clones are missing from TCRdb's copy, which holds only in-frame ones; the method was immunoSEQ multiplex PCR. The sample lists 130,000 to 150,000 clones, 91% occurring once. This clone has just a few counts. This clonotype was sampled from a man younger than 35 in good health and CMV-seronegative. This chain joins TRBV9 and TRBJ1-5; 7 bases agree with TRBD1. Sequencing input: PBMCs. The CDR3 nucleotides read TGTGCCAGTGGGACAGACAATCAGCCCCAGCATTTT. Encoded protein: CASGTDNQPQHF.